Listed here is a single T cell receptor (beta chain). This sample was taken from a study of cytomegalovirus exposure and HLA in healthy donors. Primers: 60 Vbeta forward and 13 Jbeta reverse. Measured with immunoSEQ multiplex PCR; TCRdb has only the in-frame clones, and not every one. The sample holds under 200,000 clones, 70% to 85% seen once. The CDR3 extends over 14 amino acids. From germline, CDR1 is SNHLY and CDR2 FYNNEI. Trimming pared 7 bases from V and 1 base from J, leaving 11 bases between. The sequenced sample consisted of PBMCs. This chain links TRBV2 with TRBJ2-1; maybe TRBD2 (7 bases). This receptor was identified in a man aged 25 to 45 in good health and CMV-seropositive. The CDR3 DNA is TGTGCCAGCAAGGAGGGGGGGTCCTACAATGAGCAGTTCTTC. It encodes CASKEGGSYNEQFF. The full variable domain, rest sourced from reference TRBV2 and TRBJ2-1, is EPEVTQTPSHQVTQMGQEVILRCVPISNHLYFYWYRQILGQKVEFLVSFYNNEISEKSEIFDDQFSVERPDGSNFTLKIRSTKLEDSAMYFCASKEGGSYNEQFFGPGTRLTVL.